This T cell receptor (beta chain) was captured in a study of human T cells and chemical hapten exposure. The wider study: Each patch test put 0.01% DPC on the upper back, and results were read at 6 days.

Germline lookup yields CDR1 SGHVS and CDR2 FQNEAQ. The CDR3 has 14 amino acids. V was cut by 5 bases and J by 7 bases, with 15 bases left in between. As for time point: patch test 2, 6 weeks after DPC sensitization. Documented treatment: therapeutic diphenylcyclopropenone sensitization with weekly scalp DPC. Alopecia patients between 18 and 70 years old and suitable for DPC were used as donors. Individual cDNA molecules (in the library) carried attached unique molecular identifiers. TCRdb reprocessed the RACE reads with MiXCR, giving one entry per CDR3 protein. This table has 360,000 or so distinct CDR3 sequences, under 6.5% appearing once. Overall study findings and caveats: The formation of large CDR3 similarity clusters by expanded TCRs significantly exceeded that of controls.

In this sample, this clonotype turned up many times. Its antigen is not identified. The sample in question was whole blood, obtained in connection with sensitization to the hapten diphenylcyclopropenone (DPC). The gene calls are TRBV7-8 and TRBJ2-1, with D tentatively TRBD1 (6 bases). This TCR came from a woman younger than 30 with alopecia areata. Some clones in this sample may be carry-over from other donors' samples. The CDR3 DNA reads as TGTGCCAGCAGCCTCACCCAGGGGCGTAATGAGCAGTTCTTC. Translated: CASSLTQGRNEQFF.